These T cell receptor beta chains were read from a single sample in a study of T-cell memory formation after mild COVID-19. From the 5' RACE reads, TCRdb called clonotypes with MiXCR, one entry per CDR3 protein. The data hold about 360,000 distinct CDR3 sequences, with around an eighth observed a single time. Sequenced sample: PBMCs or a T cell subset sorted from them (not recorded which). These receptors were taken from a man younger than 35 who had mild COVID-19 (a few samples of this study predate the infection). Cell type and time point are not known. Both conserved end residues are part of each CDR3. The D gene is left open where the match is weak. Size is omitted from some rows. Given values are once, few, many or a class for expanded clones.

clone size: few; V gene: TRBV29-1; J gene: TRBJ2-4; D gene: TRBD2; CDR3 DNA: TGCAGCGTTGAAAAACTAGCGGGGGTCGGTGGAAACATTCAGTACTTC; CDR3 protein: CSVEKLAGVGGNIQYF
clone size: few; V gene: TRBV6-5; J gene: TRBJ2-1; D gene: .; CDR3 DNA: TGTGCCAGCAGCCCTAATCTACGGGGCTTCTACAATGAGCAGTTCTTC; CDR3 protein: CASSPNLRGFYNEQFF
clone size: .; V gene: TRBV18; J gene: TRBJ1-2; D gene: .; CDR3 DNA: TGTGCCAGCTCACAACAGGGAACAAGGAACTATGGCTACACCTTC; CDR3 protein: CASSQQGTRNYGYTF
clone size: many; V gene: TRBV5-1; J gene: TRBJ2-1; D gene: .; CDR3 DNA: TGCGCCAGCAGCTTGAACGGTGAGCAGTTCTTC; CDR3 protein: CASSLNGEQFF
clone size: few; V gene: TRBV15; J gene: TRBJ2-2; D gene: TRBD1; CDR3 DNA: TGTGCCACCAGCAAGGGACAGGGTTTAACCGGGGAGCTGTTTTTT; CDR3 protein: CATSKGQGLTGELFF
clone size: .; V gene: TRBV20-1; J gene: TRBJ1-1; D gene: TRBD1; CDR3 DNA: TGCAGTGCGAGGGACAGGGAAAGCACTGAAGCTTTCTTT; CDR3 protein: CSARDRESTEAFF
clone size: .; V gene: TRBV12-3/TRBV12-4; J gene: TRBJ1-2; D gene: .; CDR3 DNA: TGTGCCAGCAGTTTTTTCGGGGTAGATGGCTACACCTTC; CDR3 protein: CASSFFGVDGYTF
clone size: .; V gene: TRBV12-3/TRBV12-4; J gene: TRBJ1-1; D gene: .; CDR3 DNA: TGTGCCAGCGGGACGAGTGGGACGAACACTGAAGCTTTCTTT; CDR3 protein: CASGTSGTNTEAFF
clone size: .; V gene: TRBV7-2; J gene: TRBJ1-6; D gene: .; CDR3 DNA: TGTGCCAGCAGCTTATTAGCCGATTATTCACCCCTCCACTTT; CDR3 protein: CASSLLADYSPLHF
clone size: few; V gene: TRBV2; J gene: TRBJ1-1; D gene: TRBD1; CDR3 DNA: TGTGCCAGCATTATAGACAGGGACACTGAAGCTTTCTTT; CDR3 protein: CASIIDRDTEAFF
clone size: .; V gene: TRBV7-2; J gene: TRBJ2-2; D gene: TRBD2; CDR3 DNA: TGTGCCAGCAGCTTAGACGCTCTAGCGGGGCAGAACACCGGGGAGCTGTTTTTT; CDR3 protein: CASSLDALAGQNTGELFF
clone size: .; V gene: TRBV20-1; J gene: TRBJ2-2; D gene: TRBD2; CDR3 DNA: TGCAGTGCTATGCTAGCGGGGGGGACCGGGGAGCTGTTTTTT; CDR3 protein: CSAMLAGGTGELFF
clone size: .; V gene: TRBV4-1; J gene: TRBJ1-6; D gene: TRBD1; CDR3 DNA: TGCGCCAGCAGCCAAAGGGACAGGGGCACACCCCTCCACTTT; CDR3 protein: CASSQRDRGTPLHF
clone size: .; V gene: TRBV7-2; J gene: TRBJ2-5; D gene: TRBD2; CDR3 DNA: TGTGCCAGCAGTCAGACTAGCGGGGGAGAGACCCAGTACTTC; CDR3 protein: CASSQTSGGETQYF